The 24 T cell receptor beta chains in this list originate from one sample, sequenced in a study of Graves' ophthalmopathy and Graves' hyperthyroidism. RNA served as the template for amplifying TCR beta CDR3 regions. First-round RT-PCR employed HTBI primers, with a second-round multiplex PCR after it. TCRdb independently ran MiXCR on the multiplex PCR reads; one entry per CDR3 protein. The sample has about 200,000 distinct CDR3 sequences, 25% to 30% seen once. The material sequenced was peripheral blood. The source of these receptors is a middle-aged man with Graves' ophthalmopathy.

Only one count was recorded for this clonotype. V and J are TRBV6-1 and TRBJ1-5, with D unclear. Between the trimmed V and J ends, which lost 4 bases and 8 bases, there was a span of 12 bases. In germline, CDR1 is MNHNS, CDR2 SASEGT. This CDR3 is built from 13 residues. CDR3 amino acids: CASSGGYGEPQHF. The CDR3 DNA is TGTGCCAGCAGTGGGGGATACGGAGAGCCCCAGCATTTT.

For the CDR3, the DNA is TGTGCCAGCAGCACCGGGGTAGCCTACGAGCAGTACTTC. Translation gives CASSTGVAYEQYF. This sequence joins TRBV7-8 and TRBJ2-7; the D gene is possibly TRBD2 (5 bases). V was cut by 5 bases and J by 2 bases, with 10 bases left in between. Germline CDR1 SGHVS, CDR2 FQNEAQ. This CDR3 has 13 residues. Full variable domain (outside the CDR3, taken from reference TRBV7-8 and TRBJ2-7): GAGVSQSPRYKVAKRGQDVALRCDPISGHVSLFWYQQALGQGPEFLTYFQNEAQLDKSGLPSDRFFAERPEGSVSTLKIQRTQQEDSAVYLCASSTGVAYEQYFGPGTRLTVT.

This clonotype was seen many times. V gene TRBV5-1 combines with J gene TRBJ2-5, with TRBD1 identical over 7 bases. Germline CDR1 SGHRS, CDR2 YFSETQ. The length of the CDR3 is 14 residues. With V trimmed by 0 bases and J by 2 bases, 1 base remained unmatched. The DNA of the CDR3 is TGCGCCAGCAGCTTGGGCAGGGGGCAAGAGACCCAGTACTTC. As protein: CASSLGRGQETQYF.

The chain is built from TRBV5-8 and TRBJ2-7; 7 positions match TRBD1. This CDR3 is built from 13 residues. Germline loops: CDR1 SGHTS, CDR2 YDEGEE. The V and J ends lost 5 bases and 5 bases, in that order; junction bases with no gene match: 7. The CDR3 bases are TGTGCCAGCAGTTTCGTAAGGGGGCACGAGCAGTACTTC. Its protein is CASSFVRGHEQYF.

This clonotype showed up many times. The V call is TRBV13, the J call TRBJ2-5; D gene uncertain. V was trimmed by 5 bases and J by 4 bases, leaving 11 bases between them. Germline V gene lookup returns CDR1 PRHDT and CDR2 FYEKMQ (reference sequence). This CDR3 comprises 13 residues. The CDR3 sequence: CASSAGWRETQYF. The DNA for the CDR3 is TGTGCCAGCAGCGCCGGGTGGAGAGAGACCCAGTACTTC.

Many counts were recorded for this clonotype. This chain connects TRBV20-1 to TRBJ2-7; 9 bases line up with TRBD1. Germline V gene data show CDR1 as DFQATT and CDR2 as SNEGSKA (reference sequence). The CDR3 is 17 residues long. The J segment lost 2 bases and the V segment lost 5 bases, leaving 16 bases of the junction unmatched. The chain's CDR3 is CSAGHGIRTGEAYEQYF. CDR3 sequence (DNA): TGCAGTGCTGGACACGGGATCAGGACAGGGGAAGCCTACGAGCAGTACTTC.

The CDR3 protein is CSAQGRGGEQYF. The CDR3 DNA reads as TGCAGCGCTCAAGGACGCGGCGGGGAGCAGTACTTC. The V gene is TRBV29-1, the J gene TRBJ2-7; D might be TRBD2 (5 bases). CDR1 and CDR2 from the germline V gene are SQVTM and ANQGSEA. CDR3 length: 12 amino acids. Trimming stripped 7 bases from V and 7 bases from J, with 17 bases between.

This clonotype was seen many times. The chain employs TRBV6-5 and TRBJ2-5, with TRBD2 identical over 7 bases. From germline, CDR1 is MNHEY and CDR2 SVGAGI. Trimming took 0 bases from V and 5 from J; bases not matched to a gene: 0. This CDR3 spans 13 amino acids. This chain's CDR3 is CASSYSSGETQYF. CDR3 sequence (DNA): TGTGCCAGCAGTTACTCTAGCGGGGAGACCCAGTACTTC.

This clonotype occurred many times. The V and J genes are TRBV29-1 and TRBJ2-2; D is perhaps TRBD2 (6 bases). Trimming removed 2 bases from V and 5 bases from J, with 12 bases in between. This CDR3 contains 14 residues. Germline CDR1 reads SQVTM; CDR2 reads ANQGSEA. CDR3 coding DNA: TGCAGCGTTGAATTGGGGGGTATAACCGGGGAGCTGTTTTTT. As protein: CSVELGGITGELFF.

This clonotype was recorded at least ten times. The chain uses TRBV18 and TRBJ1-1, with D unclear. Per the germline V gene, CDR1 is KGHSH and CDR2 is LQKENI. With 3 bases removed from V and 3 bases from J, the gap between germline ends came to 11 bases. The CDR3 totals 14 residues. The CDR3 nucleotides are TGTGCCAGCTCACCTCAACCTGAGTACACTGAAGCTTTCTTT. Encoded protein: CASSPQPEYTEAFF.

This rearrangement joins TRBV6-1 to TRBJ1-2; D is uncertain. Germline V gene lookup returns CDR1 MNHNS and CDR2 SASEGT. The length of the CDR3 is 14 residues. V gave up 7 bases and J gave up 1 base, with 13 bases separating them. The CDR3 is CASIEAGRNYGYTF. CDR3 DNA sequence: TGTGCCAGCATTGAGGCAGGTCGTAACTATGGCTACACCTTC.

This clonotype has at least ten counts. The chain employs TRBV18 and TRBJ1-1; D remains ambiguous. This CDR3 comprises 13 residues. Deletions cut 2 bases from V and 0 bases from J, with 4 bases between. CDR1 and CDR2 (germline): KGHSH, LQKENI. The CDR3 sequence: CASSPSVNTEAFF. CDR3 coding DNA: TGTGCCAGCTCACCATCTGTGAACACTGAAGCTTTCTTT. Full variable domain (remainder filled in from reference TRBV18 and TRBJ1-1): NAGVMQNPRHLVRRRGQEARLRCSPMKGHSHVYWYRQLPEEGLKFMVYLQKENIIDESGMPKERFSAEFPKEGPSILRIQQVVRGDSAAYFCASSPSVNTEAFFGQGTRLTVV.

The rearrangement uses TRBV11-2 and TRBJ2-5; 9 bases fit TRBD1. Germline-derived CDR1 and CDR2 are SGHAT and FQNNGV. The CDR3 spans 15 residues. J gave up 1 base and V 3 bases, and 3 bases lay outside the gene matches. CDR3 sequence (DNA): TGTGCCAGCAGCTTGGGGACAGGGCCCCAAGAGACCCAGTACTTC. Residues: CASSLGTGPQETQYF.

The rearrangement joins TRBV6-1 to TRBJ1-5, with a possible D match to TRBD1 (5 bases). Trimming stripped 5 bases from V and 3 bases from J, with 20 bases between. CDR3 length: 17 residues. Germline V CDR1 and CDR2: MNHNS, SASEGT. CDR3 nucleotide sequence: TGTGCCAGCAGTCAAGAGTCGGGACGTAAACTCAATCAGCCCCAGCATTTT. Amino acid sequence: CASSQESGRKLNQPQHF.

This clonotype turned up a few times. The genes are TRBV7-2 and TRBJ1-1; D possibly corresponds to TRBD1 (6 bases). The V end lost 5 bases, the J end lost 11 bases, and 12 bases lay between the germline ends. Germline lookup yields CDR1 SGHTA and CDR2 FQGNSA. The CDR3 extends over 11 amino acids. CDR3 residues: CASSIRGPAFF. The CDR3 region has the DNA TGTGCCAGCAGCATCAGGGGACCCGCTTTCTTT.

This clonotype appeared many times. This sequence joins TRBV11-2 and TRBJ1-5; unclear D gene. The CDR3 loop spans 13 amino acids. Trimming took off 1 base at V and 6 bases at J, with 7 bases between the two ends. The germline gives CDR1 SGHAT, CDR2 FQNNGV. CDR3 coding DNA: TGTGCCAGCAGCTTAGGGGCTCGTCAGCCCCAGCATTTT. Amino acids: CASSLGARQPQHF.

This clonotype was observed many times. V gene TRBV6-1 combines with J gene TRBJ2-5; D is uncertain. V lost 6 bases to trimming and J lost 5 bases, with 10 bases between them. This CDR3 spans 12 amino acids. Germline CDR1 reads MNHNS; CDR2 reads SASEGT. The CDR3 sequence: CASSSPTETQYF. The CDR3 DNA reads TGTGCCAGCAGCTCTCCAACGGAGACCCAGTACTTC.

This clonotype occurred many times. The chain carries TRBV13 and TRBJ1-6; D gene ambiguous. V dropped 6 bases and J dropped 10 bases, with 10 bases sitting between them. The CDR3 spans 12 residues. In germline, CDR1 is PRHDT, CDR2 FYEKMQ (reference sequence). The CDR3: CASRRENSPLHF. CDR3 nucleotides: TGTGCCAGCAGGAGGGAAAACTCACCCCTCCACTTT.

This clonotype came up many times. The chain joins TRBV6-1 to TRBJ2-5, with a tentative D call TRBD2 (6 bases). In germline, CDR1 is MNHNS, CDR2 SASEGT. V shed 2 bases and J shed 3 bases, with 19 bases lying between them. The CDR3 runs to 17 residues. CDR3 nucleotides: TGTGCCAGCAGTGAACCCTTGATTGGAGGGCGGAAAGAGACCCAGTACTTC. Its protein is CASSEPLIGGRKETQYF.

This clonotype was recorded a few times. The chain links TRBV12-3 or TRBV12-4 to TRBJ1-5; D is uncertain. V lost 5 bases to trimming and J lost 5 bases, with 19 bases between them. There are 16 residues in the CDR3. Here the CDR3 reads CASSEIQGFGYQPQHF. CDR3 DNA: TGTGCCAGCAGTGAAATTCAAGGATTTGGGTATCAGCCCCAGCATTTT.

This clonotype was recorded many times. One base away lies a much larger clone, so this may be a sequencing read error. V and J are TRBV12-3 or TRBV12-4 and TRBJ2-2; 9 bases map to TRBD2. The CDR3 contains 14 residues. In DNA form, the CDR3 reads TGTGCCAGCTCCAGCGGGAGGTGGACCGTGGAGCTGTTTTTT. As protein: CASSSGRWTVELFF.

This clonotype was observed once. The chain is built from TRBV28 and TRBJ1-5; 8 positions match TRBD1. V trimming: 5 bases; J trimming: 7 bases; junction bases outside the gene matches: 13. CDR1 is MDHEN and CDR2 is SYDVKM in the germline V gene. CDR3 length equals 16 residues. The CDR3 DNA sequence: TGTGCCAGCAGTGAAGCGGGGCCAGGGGGCAGCCAGCCCCAGCATTTT. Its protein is CASSEAGPGGSQPQHF.

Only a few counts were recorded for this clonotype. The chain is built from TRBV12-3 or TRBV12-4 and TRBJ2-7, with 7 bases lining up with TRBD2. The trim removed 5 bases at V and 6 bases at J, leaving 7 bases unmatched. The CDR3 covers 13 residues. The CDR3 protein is CASSLRGDGEQYF. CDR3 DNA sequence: TGTGCCAGCAGTCTTCGGGGGGACGGCGAGCAGTACTTC.

DNA of the CDR3: TGCAGTGCTATGGGGGAGGGGGCTGAAGCTTTCTTT. It codes for CSAMGEGAEAFF. This sequence joins TRBV20-1 and TRBJ1-1; the D gene is possibly TRBD1 (6 bases). The CDR3 is 12 amino acids. Germline V gives CDR1 DFQATT, CDR2 SNEGSKA (reference sequence). V lost 4 bases, J lost 6 bases, and 12 bases lay in between.